This is a list of T cell receptor beta chains from one sample in a study of beta chain features in type 1 diabetes. The repertoire was sequenced with immunoSEQ multiplex PCR; TCRdb's copy has only in-frame clones and lacks some. The data contain just over 150,000 clones, more than 9.5% of them singletons. What was sequenced was central memory CD4+ T cells from blood. The receptors stem from a man aged 18 to 30 in good health. Each CDR3 is given with its conserved first and last residue. D genes are given only for firm matches. Clone size is not always given. Where it is, it says once, few, many or a class for expanded clones.

v_gene	j_gene	d_gene	abundance	CDR3aa	CDR3nt
TRBV7-9	TRBJ2-5	NA	few	CASSLGVKETQYF	TGTGCCAGCAGCTTGGGGGTTAAAGAGACCCAGTACTTC
TRBV21-1	TRBJ2-4	NA	few	CASSKGIAKNIQYF	TGTGCCAGCAGCAAAGGGATAGCCAAAAACATTCAGTACTTC
TRBV9	TRBJ1-2	NA	NA	CASSVGTAVGYGYTF	TGTGCCAGCAGCGTAGGTACAGCAGTAGGGTATGGCTACACCTTC
TRBV7-2	TRBJ2-1	NA	NA	CASSFYSSYNEQFF	TGTGCCAGCAGCTTCTATAGCTCCTACAATGAGCAGTTCTTC
TRBV2	TRBJ2-5	TRBD1	NA	CASSWDRQETQYF	TGTGCCAGCAGCTGGGACAGACAAGAGACCCAGTACTTC
TRBV9	TRBJ2-1	TRBD2	few	CASSVGLADKYNEQFF	TGTGCCAGCAGCGTAGGACTAGCGGACAAGTACAATGAGCAGTTCTTC
TRBV6-1	TRBJ1-1	TRBD1	NA	CASTRTGGTEAFF	TGTGCCAGTACGAGAACAGGGGGCACTGAAGCTTTCTTT
TRBV4-2	TRBJ2-5	NA	few	CASSQDSSPLGSQYF	TGTGCCAGCAGCCAAGATTCGAGCCCATTAGGATCCCAGTACTTC
TRBV7-9	TRBJ2-3	NA	NA	CASSRVEGTDTQYF	TGTGCCAGCAGTAGGGTCGAGGGCACAGATACGCAGTATTTT
TRBV9	TRBJ2-1	NA	few	CASSVGFSSYNEQFF	TGTGCCAGCAGCGTAGGTTTCAGCTCCTACAATGAGCAGTTCTTC
TRBV7-7	TRBJ2-3	TRBD2	few	CASSQHPGLSGTDTQYF	TGTGCTAGCAGCCAACACCCGGGACTATCCGGTACAGATACGCAGTATTTT
TRBV4-1	TRBJ2-6	NA	NA	CASSSSSTYSGANVLTF	TGCGCCAGCAGTTCAAGTTCTACGTACTCTGGGGCCAACGTCCTGACTTTC
TRBV15	TRBJ2-2	TRBD2	NA	CATSRDPWRGGSDGELFF	TGTGCCACCAGCAGAGATCCCTGGCGGGGGGGCTCCGACGGGGAGCTGTTTTTT
TRBV2	TRBJ2-4	NA	NA	CASRRVSQYF	TGTGCCAGCAGACGGGTCTCCCAGTACTTC